This T cell receptor beta chain was found in a study of blood T cells in healthy people across ages. The authors ran a second PCR of 7 to 11 cycles using a sample-barcoded 5' primer and a J-beta primer mix. TCRdb recomputed calls from the 5' RACE reads with MiXCR, one row per CDR3 protein. This table holds hundreds of thousands of distinct CDR3 sequences, more than 45% found once. On this clonotype: A much bigger clone sits one base away, suggesting this may be a read error.

The germline CDR1 and CDR2 sequences are SEHNR and FQNEAQ (reference sequence). CDR3 length: 15 residues. The rearrangement uses TRBV7-9 and TRBJ1-4, with D perhaps TRBD1 (5 bases). The receptor was derived from an elderly woman in good health. The sample taken for sequencing was blood. The DNA of the CDR3 is TGTGCCAGCAGCCCCGCGGGGGGTACTAATGAAGAACTGTTTTTT. Translated, it gives CASSPAGGTNEELFF.